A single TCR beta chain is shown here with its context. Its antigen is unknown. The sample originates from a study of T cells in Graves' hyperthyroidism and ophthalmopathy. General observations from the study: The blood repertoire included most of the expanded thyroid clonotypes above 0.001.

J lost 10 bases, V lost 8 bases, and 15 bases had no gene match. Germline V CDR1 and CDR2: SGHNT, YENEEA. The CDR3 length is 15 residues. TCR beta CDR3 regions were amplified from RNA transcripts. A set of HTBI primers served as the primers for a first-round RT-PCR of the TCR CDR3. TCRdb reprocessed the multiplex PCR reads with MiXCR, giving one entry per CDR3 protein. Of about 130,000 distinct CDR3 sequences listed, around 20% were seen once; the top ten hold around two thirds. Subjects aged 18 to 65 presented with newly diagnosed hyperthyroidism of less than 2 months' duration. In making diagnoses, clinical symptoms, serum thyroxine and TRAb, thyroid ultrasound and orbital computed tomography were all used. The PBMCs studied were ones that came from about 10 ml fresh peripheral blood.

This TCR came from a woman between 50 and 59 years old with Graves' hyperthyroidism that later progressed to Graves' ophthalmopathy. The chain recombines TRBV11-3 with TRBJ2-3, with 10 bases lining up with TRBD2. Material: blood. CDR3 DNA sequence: TGTGCCAGCGGTCCCGCTCTAGCGGGAGTTCAGGCGCAGTATTTT. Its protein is CASGPALAGVQAQYF.